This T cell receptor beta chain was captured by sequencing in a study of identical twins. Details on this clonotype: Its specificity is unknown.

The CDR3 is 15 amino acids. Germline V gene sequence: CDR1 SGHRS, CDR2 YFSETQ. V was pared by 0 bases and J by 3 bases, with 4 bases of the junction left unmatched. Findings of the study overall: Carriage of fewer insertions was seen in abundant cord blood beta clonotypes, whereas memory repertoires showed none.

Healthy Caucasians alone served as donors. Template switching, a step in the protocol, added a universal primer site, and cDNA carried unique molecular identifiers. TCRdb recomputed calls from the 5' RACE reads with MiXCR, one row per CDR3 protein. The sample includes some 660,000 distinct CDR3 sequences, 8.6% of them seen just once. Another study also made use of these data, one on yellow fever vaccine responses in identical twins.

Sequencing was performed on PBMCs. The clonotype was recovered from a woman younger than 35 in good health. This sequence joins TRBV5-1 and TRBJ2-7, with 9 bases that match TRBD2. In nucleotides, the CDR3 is TGCGCCAGCAGCTTGGAAGGAGCGGGAGGCTACGAGCAGTACTTC. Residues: CASSLEGAGGYEQYF.